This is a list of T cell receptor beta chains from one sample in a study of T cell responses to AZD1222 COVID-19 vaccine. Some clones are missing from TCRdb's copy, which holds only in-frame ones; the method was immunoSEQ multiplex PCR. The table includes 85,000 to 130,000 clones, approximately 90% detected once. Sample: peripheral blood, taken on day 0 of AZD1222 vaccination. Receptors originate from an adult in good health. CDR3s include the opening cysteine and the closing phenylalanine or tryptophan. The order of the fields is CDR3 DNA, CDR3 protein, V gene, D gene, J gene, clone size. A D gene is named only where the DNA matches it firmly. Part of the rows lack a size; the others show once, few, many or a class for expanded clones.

DNA: TGTGCCAGCAGCCAGGTCAGGGATTCGGAGACCCAGTACTTC; CDR3: CASSQVRDSETQYF; V: TRBV3-1/TRBV3-2; D: NA; J: TRBJ2-5; size: NA
DNA: TGTGCCAGCAGCCAAGAGCCCCGGGCTAGCGGGGGGTATGACAATGAGCAGTTCTTC; CDR3: CASSQEPRASGGYDNEQFF; V: TRBV3-1/TRBV3-2; D: TRBD2; J: TRBJ2-1; size: NA
DNA: TGTGCCAGCAGCAAAGACGGGGGGCTTAGAAACACCATATATTTT; CDR3: CASSKDGGLRNTIYF; V: TRBV3-1/TRBV3-2; D: NA; J: TRBJ1-3; size: NA
DNA: TGTGCCAGCAGCCCTAGCGGGACAGGGCCTTTCTGGGATGGCTACACCTTC; CDR3: CASSPSGTGPFWDGYTF; V: TRBV7-9; D: TRBD1; J: TRBJ1-2; size: few
DNA: TGTGCCAGCTCCAGCCAGGGACAAGAGACCCAGTACTTC; CDR3: CASSSQGQETQYF; V: TRBV25-1; D: NA; J: TRBJ2-5; size: NA
DNA: TGTGCCAGCAGCATTGGGGCACAGTCCAATCAGCCCCAGCATTTT; CDR3: CASSIGAQSNQPQHF; V: TRBV9; D: NA; J: TRBJ1-5; size: NA
DNA: TGCGCCAGCAGCCAAGGAGATTCACCCCTCCACTTT; CDR3: CASSQGDSPLHF; V: TRBV4-1; D: NA; J: TRBJ1-6; size: NA
DNA: TGTGCCAGCACCAAGGGACAGGGAAGCTATGAAAAACTGTTTTTT; CDR3: CASTKGQGSYEKLFF; V: TRBV4-2; D: TRBD1; J: TRBJ1-4; size: NA
DNA: TGCGCCAGCAGCCATCGGTCCTCCTCCCGCGATGAGCAGTTCTTC; CDR3: CASSHRSSSRDEQFF; V: TRBV4-1; D: NA; J: TRBJ2-1; size: few
DNA: TGTGCCAGCAGTGATGACACGAACACCGGGGAGCTGTTTTTT; CDR3: CASSDDTNTGELFF; V: TRBV6-4; D: NA; J: TRBJ2-2; size: medium-sized
DNA: TGTGCCAGCAGCTTACTCGGACAGGGGGCAGGGGCTGAAGCTTTCTTT; CDR3: CASSLLGQGAGAEAFF; V: TRBV7-9; D: TRBD1; J: TRBJ1-1; size: NA
DNA: TGTGCCACCAGCAGAGAGCGGGTATTCTCACCCCTCCACTTT; CDR3: CATSRERVFSPLHF; V: TRBV15; D: NA; J: TRBJ1-6; size: NA
DNA: TGTGCCAGCAGCTCTCGGACTAGCGGGGGGGCAGCCGGGGATACGCAGTATTTT; CDR3: CASSSRTSGGAAGDTQYF; V: TRBV4-2; D: TRBD2; J: TRBJ2-3; size: once
DNA: TGTGCCAGCAGACTGTACCGGGACAGATTAACCGGGGAGCTGTTTTTT; CDR3: CASRLYRDRLTGELFF; V: TRBV27; D: TRBD1; J: TRBJ2-2; size: NA
DNA: TGCGCCAGCAGCCAAGAACGATTCACAGATACGCAGTATTTT; CDR3: CASSQERFTDTQYF; V: TRBV4-1; D: NA; J: TRBJ2-3; size: NA
DNA: TGTGCCAGCTCACCAGATCAAGGGGTAGCAGCTTTCTTT; CDR3: CASSPDQGVAAFF; V: TRBV18; D: NA; J: TRBJ1-1; size: once
DNA: TGTGCCAGCAGCTCCCCATTCAAGTATGGCTACACCTTC; CDR3: CASSSPFKYGYTF; V: TRBV5-5; D: NA; J: TRBJ1-2; size: NA
DNA: TGTGCCAGCAGGTATCCCGGATCGGGATTCCTGGAGACCCAGTACTTC; CDR3: CASRYPGSGFLETQYF; V: TRBV2; D: NA; J: TRBJ2-5; size: NA
DNA: TGTGCCAGCAGCGACATGAGGGGTACCAAAAACATTCAGTACTTC; CDR3: CASSDMRGTKNIQYF; V: TRBV9; D: NA; J: TRBJ2-4; size: NA
DNA: TGTGCCAGCAGCCTAGGGACAGGGGGCAATCAGCCCCAGCATTTT; CDR3: CASSLGTGGNQPQHF; V: TRBV4-2; D: TRBD1; J: TRBJ1-5; size: NA
DNA: TGTGCCAGCAGTTTGACAGGGGGCAGCAATCAGCCCCAGCATTTT; CDR3: CASSLTGGSNQPQHF; V: TRBV6-5; D: TRBD1; J: TRBJ1-5; size: NA
DNA: TGTGCCAGCAGCCTAAAGGGAAACTATGGCTACACCTTC; CDR3: CASSLKGNYGYTF; V: TRBV3-1/TRBV3-2; D: NA; J: TRBJ1-2; size: NA
DNA: TGTGCCAGCAGTTTCAGGCAGGGGGCTATTACCGGACGGCCCCAGCATTTT; CDR3: CASSFRQGAITGRPQHF; V: TRBV28; D: TRBD1; J: TRBJ1-5; size: NA
DNA: TGCGCCAGCAGCTTGGCTGGGCAGATCAATGAGCAGTTCTTC; CDR3: CASSLAGQINEQFF; V: TRBV5-1; D: NA; J: TRBJ2-1; size: NA
DNA: TGTGCCAGTAGTATCGCAGGCGGGGGGTATCAGCCCCAGCATTTT; CDR3: CASSIAGGGYQPQHF; V: TRBV19; D: NA; J: TRBJ1-5; size: medium-sized
DNA: TGCGCCAGCGGACCGGGACAGGGCTCCTACAATGAGCAGTTCTTC; CDR3: CASGPGQGSYNEQFF; V: TRBV4-1; D: TRBD1; J: TRBJ2-1; size: NA
DNA: TGTGCCTGGGGCAAAGGGACCCTCGGATCGGATGGCTACACCTTC; CDR3: CAWGKGTLGSDGYTF; V: TRBV30; D: NA; J: TRBJ1-2; size: NA
DNA: TGTGCCAGCAGCCCCCGACAGGGGAGCTACGAGCAGTACTTC; CDR3: CASSPRQGSYEQYF; V: TRBV3-1/TRBV3-2; D: TRBD1; J: TRBJ2-7; size: NA
DNA: TGTGCCTGGAGTGAATTTTTAGGGGGCAATTCACCCCTCCACTTT; CDR3: CAWSEFLGGNSPLHF; V: TRBV30; D: TRBD1; J: TRBJ1-6; size: NA
DNA: TGTGCCAGCACTAGCGTAGTGGGGGGGCTTAATGAGCAGTTCTTC; CDR3: CASTSVVGGLNEQFF; V: TRBV27; D: NA; J: TRBJ2-1; size: once
DNA: TGTGCCAGCAGAACAGTGGAAGGGGACTACAATGAGCAGTTCTTC; CDR3: CASRTVEGDYNEQFF; V: TRBV25-1; D: NA; J: TRBJ2-1; size: NA
DNA: TGTGCCTGGATACCCCCTGGGACAGGGTACACAGATACGCAGTATTTT; CDR3: CAWIPPGTGYTDTQYF; V: TRBV30; D: TRBD1; J: TRBJ2-3; size: NA
DNA: TGTGCCAGCGTCGGTTCCTCACTCTACGAGCAGTACTTC; CDR3: CASVGSSLYEQYF; V: TRBV6-5; D: NA; J: TRBJ2-7; size: NA
DNA: TGTGCCAGCAGTGAAGCCGTACTGTTGGAAGCTTTCTTT; CDR3: CASSEAVLLEAFF; V: TRBV2; D: NA; J: TRBJ1-1; size: NA
DNA: TGTGCCTGGAGTGTAATTGCGAAGACCCAGTACTTC; CDR3: CAWSVIAKTQYF; V: TRBV30; D: NA; J: TRBJ2-5; size: NA
DNA: TGTGCCAGTAGTGTACAGGGTATGTTTGAAGCTTTCTTT; CDR3: CASSVQGMFEAFF; V: TRBV19; D: NA; J: TRBJ1-1; size: NA
DNA: TGTGCCAGCAGCCAAGATTGGGCAGTTACTGAAGCTTTCTTT; CDR3: CASSQDWAVTEAFF; V: TRBV14; D: NA; J: TRBJ1-1; size: NA